Sequencing of this T cell receptor beta chain was carried out in a study of T-cell memory formation after mild COVID-19. Overall study: TCR clusters showed largely donor specificity. Regarding the study as a whole: Pre-infection memory carried some responding clones, suggesting that cross-reactive memory joined.

In its sample, this clonotype was seen a few times. Its antigen is unidentified. TCRdb independently ran MiXCR on the 5' RACE reads; one entry per CDR3 protein. The sample lists 580,000 or so distinct CDR3 sequences, approximately 15% occurring once. V lost 2 bases to trimming and J lost 6 bases, with 8 bases between them. Germline values: CDR1 MNHEY, CDR2 SVGAGI. CDR3 size: 13 residues. Sequences were obtained from PBMCs or a T cell subset sorted from them (not recorded which). The clonotype was recovered from an adult woman who had mild COVID-19 (a few samples of this study predate the infection). Cell type and time point are not known. V usage is TRBV6-5 and J usage is TRBJ2-1, with D perhaps TRBD1 (6 bases). CDR3 sequence: CASSYGGRNEQFF. For the CDR3, the DNA is TGTGCCAGCAGTTACGGGGGCCGCAATGAGCAGTTCTTC.